These T cell receptor beta chains were read from a single sample in a study of Ad26.COV2.S vaccination and SARS-CoV-2 variants. Profiling relied on immunoSEQ multiplex PCR, and the TCRdb table lists in-frame clones only, not all of them. The table records about 98,000 clones, about three quarters of them present only once. This specimen consisted of peripheral blood, obtained after recovery from COVID-19. These receptors came from a human donor who had recovered from COVID-19. Each CDR3 is given with its conserved first and last residue. Clone sizes are given selectively: once, few, many, or a class where the clone is expanded.

size,V,J,CDR3
few,TRBV19,TRBJ1-5,CASSPGTSSNQPQHF
-,TRBV3-1/TRBV3-2,TRBJ2-1,CASSHMPENREQFF
-,TRBV28,TRBJ1-1,CASSHTEAFF
-,TRBV6-1,TRBJ1-6,CASSEVAGGYNSPLHF
-,TRBV9,TRBJ1-6,CASSADVYQYSPLHF
-,TRBV19,TRBJ2-3,CASSNAREDTQYF
-,TRBV6-1,TRBJ2-1,CASSDNWGRGTNEQFF
-,TRBV6-5,TRBJ2-7,CASSYQGTSYEQYF
many,TRBV12-3/TRBV12-4,TRBJ1-1,CASSEQQNTEAFF
-,TRBV5-4,TRBJ2-5,CASSVFPLETQYF
-,TRBV6-5,TRBJ1-1,CASSSRTGSNTEAFF
-,TRBV2,TRBJ1-1,CASSRDNLPTEAFF
-,TRBV21-1,TRBJ2-7,CASSMSGLWREQYF
-,TRBV12-3/TRBV12-4,TRBJ2-3,CASRGGTDTQYF
-,TRBV7-9,TRBJ2-3,CASSLVAGDTQYF
once,TRBV7-3,TRBJ2-2,CASRGAGGNTGELFF
-,TRBV28,TRBJ2-3,CASSWGGIDTQYF
many,TRBV4-1,TRBJ1-6,CASSQESGNSPLHF
-,TRBV2,TRBJ2-3,CASSAYSISTDTQYF
-,TRBV6-2/TRBV6-3,TRBJ1-2,CASTPWTGAGIPYGYTF
-,TRBV30,TRBJ1-4,CAWSVPGLKNEKLFF
-,TRBV15,TRBJ2-5,CATSSLAGEYQETQYF
-,TRBV7-9,TRBJ1-2,CASSLEGGIGYTF
-,TRBV6-1,TRBJ2-3,CASSEQPPDTQYF
-,TRBV20-1,TRBJ2-7,CSASGLTGEQYF
-,TRBV27,TRBJ2-7,CASSPTGGAGSYEQYF
-,TRBV5-5,TRBJ2-7,CASSFSPGQGPYEQYF
-,TRBV5-4,TRBJ2-2,CASSLYTNTGELFF
-,TRBV2,TRBJ2-3,CASSATSDTQYF
-,TRBV2,TRBJ2-7,CASSENYEQYF
-,TRBV5-6,TRBJ1-2,CASSFGTRALWF
-,TRBV5-1,TRBJ2-2,CASSLYTDPHGELFF
-,TRBV6-4,TRBJ1-1,CAGMRGTEAFF
-,TRBV7-3,TRBJ2-7,CASSSPSRVHEQYF
-,TRBV27,TRBJ2-7,CASSDRGPTYEQYF
-,TRBV25-1,TRBJ2-1,CASTFEGEQFF
-,TRBV28,TRBJ1-1,CASRLDGEAFF
-,TRBV29-1,TRBJ1-4,CSVDETGSTNEKLFF
-,TRBV11-2,TRBJ1-3,CASSQTSLSNTIYF
-,TRBV19,TRBJ2-7,CASTLDPNSYEQYF
-,TRBV28,TRBJ1-2,CASRPGSNYGYTF
-,TRBV20-1,TRBJ2-3,CSASEVGQGAHYREADTQYF
-,TRBV11-2,TRBJ2-3,CASSWGRGDTQYF
-,TRBV18,TRBJ1-1,CASSPIAWETEAFF
-,TRBV7-9,TRBJ1-6,CASSLEANSPLHF
-,TRBV18,TRBJ1-4,CASLPARDGIEKLFF
-,TRBV4-1,TRBJ2-1,CASSPGTRLMNEQFF